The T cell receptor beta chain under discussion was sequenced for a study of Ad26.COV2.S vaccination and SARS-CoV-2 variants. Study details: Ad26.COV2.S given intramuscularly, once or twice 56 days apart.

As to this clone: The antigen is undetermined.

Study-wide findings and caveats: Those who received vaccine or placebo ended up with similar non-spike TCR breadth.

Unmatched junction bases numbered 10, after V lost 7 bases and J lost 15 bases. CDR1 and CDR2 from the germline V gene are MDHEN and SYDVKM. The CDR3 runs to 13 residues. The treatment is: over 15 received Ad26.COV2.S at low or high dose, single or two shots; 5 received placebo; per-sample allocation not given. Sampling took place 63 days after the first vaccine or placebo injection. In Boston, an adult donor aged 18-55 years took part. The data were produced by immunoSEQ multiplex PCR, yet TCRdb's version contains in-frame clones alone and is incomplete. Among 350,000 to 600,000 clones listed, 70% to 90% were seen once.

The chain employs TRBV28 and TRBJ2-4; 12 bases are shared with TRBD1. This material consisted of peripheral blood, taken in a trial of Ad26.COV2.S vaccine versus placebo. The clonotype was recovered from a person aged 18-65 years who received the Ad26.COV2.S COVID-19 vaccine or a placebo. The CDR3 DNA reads TGTGCCAGCACCCCGGGACAGGGGGCCGCGAGGTACTTC. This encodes CASTPGQGAARYF.